Listed below are T cell receptor beta chains from one sample, sequenced in a study of identical twins. One entry per CDR3 protein results from TCRdb running MiXCR on the 5' RACE reads. The sample has some 1,600,000 distinct CDR3 sequences; less than 35% are singletons. What was sequenced was cord blood. Source of these receptors: a newborn girl in good health. The CDR3 runs from the conserved cysteine through the conserved F or W. D genes are given only for firm matches. Size tells how often a clone was seen (once, few, many) or the class of an expanded clone, and some rows leave it out.

>TRBV3-1|few|TRBJ2-5|.
TGTGCCAGCAGCCAAGATCTTCAGGGGAGGGGGTACTTC
CASSQDLQGRGYF
>TRBV5-1|.|TRBJ2-5|TRBD2
TGCGCCAGCAGCCATGTACAGCGGAGCGGGGGGTACCAAGAGACCCAGTACTTC
CASSHVQRSGGYQETQYF
>TRBV10-3|.|TRBJ2-3|.
TGTGCCATCAGCCCGGGATTACATCCACTTACAGATACGCAGTATTTT
CAISPGLHPLTDTQYF
>TRBV2|.|TRBJ1-2|.
TGTGCCAGCAGTGAAGGTTCGGCCAACTATGGCTACACCTTC
CASSEGSANYGYTF
>TRBV27|many|TRBJ2-7|.
TGTGCCAGCAGTTTACAACAGGGCTCCTACGAGCAGTACTTC
CASSLQQGSYEQYF
>TRBV2|.|TRBJ1-5|.
TGTGCCGGCACCGAGGGGCCCGCTCTGATTCAGCCCCAGCATTTT
CAGTEGPALIQPQHF
>TRBV9|.|TRBJ2-3|.
TGTGCCAGCGGCCCACGACTCGGCTCTGGCACAGATACGCAGTATTTT
CASGPRLGSGTDTQYF
>TRBV20-1|.|TRBJ1-1|.
TGCAGTGCTAGGCCTTTGGAGGGTTTATTCACTGAAGCTTTCTTT
CSARPLEGLFTEAFF
>TRBV27|.|TRBJ2-7|TRBD2
TGTGCCAGCAGTTTATCGAATACGGGGGGTTGGGGGACCGAGCAGTACTTC
CASSLSNTGGWGTEQYF
>TRBV14|.|TRBJ1-1|TRBD1
TGTGCCAGCAGCCATTGGACAGGGGTCACTGAAGCTTTCTTT
CASSHWTGVTEAFF
>TRBV5-1|.|TRBJ1-2|.
TGCGCCAGCAGCGACGGACAGAGCGCCGGCTACACCTTC
CASSDGQSAGYTF
>TRBV24-1|many|TRBJ2-1|TRBD1
TGTGCCACCACCGGGACAGGGTTTGAGCAGTTCTTC
CATTGTGFEQFF
>TRBV5-1|many|TRBJ2-5|.
TGCGCCAGCAGTACTGACCTCGAAGAGACCCAGTACTTC
CASSTDLEETQYF
>TRBV4-1|few|TRBJ2-7|.
TGCGCCAGCAGCCAACCACAGACAGGTCACTACGAGCAGTACTTC
CASSQPQTGHYEQYF
>TRBV7-2|.|TRBJ2-3|.
TGTGCCAGCAGCTCGCGGGTGGGACGGATCACAGATACGCAGTATTTT
CASSSRVGRITDTQYF
>TRBV16|few|TRBJ1-1|TRBD1
TGTGCCAGCAGCCAATCGGCCAGGGGGCGGAGGGACACTGAAGCTTTCTTT
CASSQSARGRRDTEAFF
>TRBV20-1|few|TRBJ2-5|TRBD1
TGCAGTGCGGCCGGGACAGGGAGAGAGACCCAGTACTTC
CSAAGTGRETQYF
>TRBV7-2|once|TRBJ1-4|.
TGTGCCAGCAGCTGGCAGAGGGCGGGAACTAATGAAAAACTGTTTTTT
CASSWQRAGTNEKLFF